This T cell receptor beta chain was identified during a study of blood T cell repertoires in COVID-19. Study as a whole: COVID-19 samples from acute and convalescent phases originated in the United States, Italy and Spain. Sources were T cells, B-cell-depleted T cells, or PBMCs; the material itself was cDNA or gDNA.

V dropped 7 bases and J dropped 6 bases, with 15 bases sitting between them. The CDR3 is 13 amino acids. Per germline, CDR1 SNHLY and CDR2 FYNNEI. In the authors' methods: Estimates of nucleated cell counts were drawn from the amplification of reference gene primers. The assay was immunoSEQ multiplex PCR, and TCRdb's table has in-frame clones only and misses some. The DNA gave D and trimming, while V, J and clone size come from that table. The sample lists 180,000 or so clones; around four fifths were seen once. Sequencing used peripheral blood. The J gene is TRBJ1-1, the V gene TRBV2; D remains ambiguous. This clonotype was sampled from an elderly woman with active or convalescent COVID-19. The CDR3 here is CASTGEGWAEAFF. The CDR3 DNA is TGTGCCAGCACAGGCGAGGGATGGGCTGAAGCTTTCTTT.